Listed below are T cell receptor beta chains from one sample, sequenced in a study of OX40 agonist ivuxolimab in advanced cancers. Repertoires were generated with immunoSEQ multiplex PCR, while TCRdb's copy carries only in-frame clones and drops some. Of some 69,000 clones listed, about 89% are singletons. The material was CD4+ or CD8+ T cells sorted from blood, obtained in a trial of the OX40 agonist ivuxolimab. The receptors were sampled from an adult with an advanced solid tumor such as melanoma, head and neck, liver or kidney cancer. The CDR3 runs from the conserved cysteine through the conserved F or W. The D gene is left open where the match is weak. Clone size appears in some rows only: once, few, many, or a class for an expanded clone.

DNA: TGTGCCAGCAGTGAATGGACTAGCGGGCTATACAATGAGCAGTTCTTC
CDR3: CASSEWTSGLYNEQFF
length: 16
J: TRBJ2-1
V: TRBV2
D: TRBD2
size: -

DNA: TGTGCCAGCTCTCCCGGGACCTCCTACGAGCAGTACTTC
CDR3: CASSPGTSYEQYF
length: 13
J: TRBJ2-7
V: TRBV18
D: -
size: -

DNA: TGTGCCAGCAGCTTAGGACTATTAGCCGGGGAGCTGTTTTTT
CDR3: CASSLGLLAGELFF
length: 14
J: TRBJ2-2
V: TRBV11-3
D: -
size: -

DNA: TGCGCCAGCAGCTCTACAGGGGAAGGTCGCACTGAAGCTTTCTTT
CDR3: CASSSTGEGRTEAFF
length: 15
J: TRBJ1-1
V: TRBV5-1
D: TRBD1
size: -

DNA: TGTGCCAGCAGCCTAATCTTCGGGAGGGCACGTGCCAATGAGCAGTTCTTC
CDR3: CASSLIFGRARANEQFF
length: 17
J: TRBJ2-1
V: TRBV27
D: TRBD2
size: -

DNA: TGCGCCAGCAGCCTCCGGACTAGCGGGGCGAACACCGGGGAGCTGTTTTTT
CDR3: CASSLRTSGANTGELFF
length: 17
J: TRBJ2-2
V: TRBV5-1
D: TRBD2
size: -

DNA: TGTGCCAGCAGCTCACTAGCGGGAAACTACAATGAGCAGTTCTTC
CDR3: CASSSLAGNYNEQFF
length: 15
J: TRBJ2-1
V: TRBV27
D: TRBD2
size: -

DNA: TGTGCCATCAGTGGCAGTTCCAGCGGGTGGATCGGGGAGCTGTTTTTT
CDR3: CAISGSSSGWIGELFF
length: 16
J: TRBJ2-2
V: TRBV10-3
D: -
size: -

DNA: TGTGCCACCAGCAGTCTTATAGGTGGCGCCTCCTACGAGCAGTACTTC
CDR3: CATSSLIGGASYEQYF
length: 16
J: TRBJ2-7
V: TRBV15
D: -
size: many

DNA: TGTGCCAGCAGCTTAGCCGATAATCAGCCCCAGCATTTT
CDR3: CASSLADNQPQHF
length: 13
J: TRBJ1-5
V: TRBV7-2
D: -
size: -

DNA: TGTGCCAGCAGCTCCAGGACAGGTTCCTTCTCTGGGGCCAACGTCCTGACTTTC
CDR3: CASSSRTGSFSGANVLTF
length: 18
J: TRBJ2-6
V: TRBV11-2
D: TRBD1
size: -

DNA: TGTGCCAGCCGCCAGGACGGTTCTAATTCACCCCTCCACTTT
CDR3: CASRQDGSNSPLHF
length: 14
J: TRBJ1-6
V: TRBV6-5
D: -
size: -

DNA: TGCGCCAGCAGCGGCGGGACAGCTCCTAATGAAAAACTGTTTTTT
CDR3: CASSGGTAPNEKLFF
length: 15
J: TRBJ1-4
V: TRBV5-1
D: TRBD1
size: once

DNA: TGTGCCAGCAGCCCGCAAGTCGCCGAGCAGTACTTC
CDR3: CASSPQVAEQYF
length: 12
J: TRBJ2-7
V: TRBV14
D: -
size: -

DNA: TGTGCCAGCAGCAATGGTGGGGGTAATGAAAAACTGTTTTTT
CDR3: CASSNGGGNEKLFF
length: 14
J: TRBJ1-4
V: TRBV28
D: -
size: few

DNA: TGTGCCAGCAGCTTAGATGGTGGCACTGAAGCTTTCTTT
CDR3: CASSLDGGTEAFF
length: 13
J: TRBJ1-1
V: TRBV7-3
D: -
size: -

DNA: TGTGCCAGCAGCGTAGAGGTAGCCGGAGAGACCCAGTACTTC
CDR3: CASSVEVAGETQYF
length: 14
J: TRBJ2-5
V: TRBV9
D: -
size: -

DNA: TGTGCCAGCAGGACTCAGGGGGGTATCGGGCAGCCCCAGCATTTT
CDR3: CASRTQGGIGQPQHF
length: 15
J: TRBJ1-5
V: TRBV27
D: TRBD1
size: -

DNA: TGTGCCAGCACATCTTCCCCCTATGGCTACACCTTC
CDR3: CASTSSPYGYTF
length: 12
J: TRBJ1-2
V: TRBV6-1
D: -
size: -

DNA: TGTGCCAGCAGCTTGCGGCCTGGACAGGCTAATGAAAAACTGTTTTTT
CDR3: CASSLRPGQANEKLFF
length: 16
J: TRBJ1-4
V: TRBV5-4
D: TRBD1
size: -

DNA: TGTGCCAGCAGCCAAGCCTCGACAGGGGCCTACGAGCAGTACTTC
CDR3: CASSQASTGAYEQYF
length: 15
J: TRBJ2-7
V: TRBV14
D: TRBD1
size: -

DNA: TGTGCCAGCAGTTACTCCCCAGGGACAGATACGCAGTATTTT
CDR3: CASSYSPGTDTQYF
length: 14
J: TRBJ2-3
V: TRBV6-5
D: -
size: -